Sequencing of this T cell receptor (beta chain) was carried out in a study of response to subunit inactivated influenza vaccine. General observations from the study: New T cells are recruited in small numbers by each seasonal influenza vaccination, according to the authors' suggestion.

MiXCR was run by TCRdb on the RT-PCR reads, yielding one entry per CDR3 protein. This table holds some 520,000 distinct CDR3 sequences, 16% found once. The table lists this clonotype with a few counts. Antigen specificity is unknown. V was pared by 5 bases and J by 8 bases, with 3 bases of the junction left unmatched. The CDR3 sequence is 12 residues long. The germline CDR1 and CDR2 sequences are MNHEY and SVGAGI. The rearrangement joins TRBV6-5 to TRBJ2-1; TRBD1 matches at 7 bases. This specimen consisted of CD4+ T cells sorted from PBMCs, obtained around 25 months after vaccination. This receptor was taken from a man aged 45 to 70 who received an inactivated influenza vaccine. Here the CDR3 DNA reads TGTGCCAGCAGTAACACAGGGGATGAGCAGTTCTTC. Translating gives CASSNTGDEQFF.